These 19 T cell receptor beta chains were all obtained from the same sample, sequenced in a study of T cells in Graves' hyperthyroidism and ophthalmopathy. It was RNA transcripts that yielded the amplified TCR beta CDR3 regions. HTBI primers drove first-round RT-PCR of the TCR CDR3. TCRdb re-called the multiplex PCR reads with MiXCR, one entry per CDR3 protein. The data show under 400,000 distinct CDR3 sequences, approximately 15% seen once. The sequencing input was blood. The receptors were sampled from a woman aged 18-29 years with Graves' hyperthyroidism that later progressed to Graves' ophthalmopathy.

Concerning this clonotype: It may be a read error: a sequence one base away is much more abundant. V usage is TRBV7-8 and J usage is TRBJ2-1, with 13 nucleotides matching TRBD2. CDR1 is SGHVS, CDR2 FQNEAQ, per germline. The CDR3 runs 17 residues. V lost 3 bases, J lost 2 bases, and 4 bases stayed unmatched. The CDR3 loop is CASSLGLAGIPYNEQFF. Written as DNA, the CDR3 is TGTGCCAGCAGCTTGGGACTAGCGGGAATCCCCTACAATGAGCAGTTCTTC.

There are a few counts of this clonotype. The chain employs TRBV5-6 and TRBJ2-7, with D possibly TRBD2 on 6 matching bases. The CDR3 has 13 amino acids. Germline V gene lookup returns CDR1 SGHDT and CDR2 YYEEEE. Trimming cost V 6 bases and J 2 bases, with 12 bases left between them. The chain's CDR3 is CASTPGDAYEQYF. The CDR3 coding sequence is TGTGCCAGCACACCGGGAGACGCCTACGAGCAGTACTTC. Combining the CDR3 with reference TRBV5-6 and TRBJ2-7 gives the whole variable domain DAGVTQSPTHLIKTRGQQVTLRCSPKSGHDTVSWYQQALGQGPQFIFQYYEEEERQRGNFPDRFSGHQFPNYSSELNVNALLLGDSALYLCASTPGDAYEQYFGPGTRLTVT.

Notes on this clonotype: In this CDR3 the conserved last residue, phenylalanine or tryptophan, is missing, so a read error is likely. The CDR3 DNA reads TGTGCCAGCAGCACCACCTGGGGCCCTTACAATGAGCAGTTCCTC. Translation: CASSTTWGPYNEQFL. The gene calls are TRBV7-3 and TRBJ2-1; D is possibly TRBD1 (5 bases). V lost 5 bases, J lost 4 bases, and 15 bases lay in between. This CDR3 is built from 15 residues. Germline CDR1 SGHTA, CDR2 FQGTGA.

This clonotype was recorded only once. A much larger clonotype is one base distant, so this may be a read error. V and J are TRBV12-3 or TRBV12-4 and TRBJ2-7; tentative D call: TRBD2 (6 bases). CDR3 length equals 16 residues. The DNA for the CDR3 is TGTGCCAGCAGTCCTTCAGGACACGGGAGCTCCTACGAGCCGTACTTC. Protein product: CASSPSGHGSSYEPYF.

This clonotype was observed a handful of times. This rearrangement joins TRBV5-8 to TRBJ1-2; no clear D gene. Germline V gene data show CDR1 as SGHTS and CDR2 as YDEGEE. This CDR3 is 15 amino acids long. V lost 1 base to trimming and J lost 4 bases, with 14 bases between them. Written as DNA, the CDR3 is TGTGCCAGCAGCTTGTTGTCTACCCGCGCCTATGGCTACACCTTC. It codes for CASSLLSTRAYGYTF.

This clonotype was detected only a few times. The rearrangement links TRBV2 to TRBJ1-1; D not resolved. This CDR3 is built from 13 residues. Trimming removed 4 bases from V and 10 bases from J, with 16 bases in between. Per the germline V gene, CDR1 is SNHLY and CDR2 is FYNNEI. CDR3 protein: CASSVTAPSRAFF. The CDR3 DNA sequence: TGTGCCAGCAGTGTAACAGCACCATCAAGAGCTTTCTTT.

This clonotype was seen at least ten times. This sequence joins TRBV7-2 and TRBJ2-1; TRBD2 aligns across 13 bases. The length of the CDR3 is 15 residues. J gave up 8 bases and V 5 bases, and 6 bases lay outside the gene matches. Germline values: CDR1 SGHTA, CDR2 FQGNSA. CDR3 in amino acids: CASSQGTSGNDEQFF. The CDR3 DNA is TGTGCCAGCAGCCAGGGGACTAGCGGGAATGATGAGCAGTTCTTC.

The chain uses TRBV19 and TRBJ2-2; D is perhaps TRBD2 (6 bases). V shed 7 bases and J shed 4 bases, with 19 bases lying between them. The CDR3 consists of 16 residues. Germline V CDR1 and CDR2: LNHDA, SQIVND (reference sequence). For the CDR3, the DNA is TGTGCCAGTAAGCGGTGGCAGGGAGCGGGCACCGGGGAGCTGTTTTTT. Translation gives CASKRWQGAGTGELFF.

The sample holds many counts of this clonotype. The J gene is TRBJ2-5, the V gene TRBV3-1; D ambiguous. V was pared by 5 bases and J by 5 bases, with 12 bases between. From germline, CDR1 is LGHDT and CDR2 YNNKEL (reference sequence). The CDR3 runs 13 residues. The CDR3 region is CASSSLPRETQYF. The CDR3 nucleotides read TGTGCCAGCAGCTCCCTGCCGAGGGAGACCCAGTACTTC.

The table lists this clonotype with many counts. This chain links TRBV7-8 with TRBJ2-7; D ambiguous. The CDR3 covers 14 residues. V was clipped by 1 base and J by 0 bases, with 7 bases between them. Germline values: CDR1 SGHVS, CDR2 FQNEAQ. The CDR3 DNA follows: TGTGCCAGCAGCTTAGAGGCAGTCTCCTACGAGCAGTACTTC. It yields the protein CASSLEAVSYEQYF. The full variable domain, rest sourced from reference TRBV7-8 and TRBJ2-7, is GAGVSQSPRYKVAKRGQDVALRCDPISGHVSLFWYQQALGQGPEFLTYFQNEAQLDKSGLPSDRFFAERPEGSVSTLKIQRTQQEDSAVYLCASSLEAVSYEQYFGPGTRLTVT.

V and J are TRBV28 and TRBJ1-6; D call uncertain. CDR1 and CDR2 from the germline V gene are MDHEN and SYDVKM. V shed 6 bases and J shed 7 bases, with 13 bases lying between them. This CDR3 has 14 residues. CDR3: CASSPIRINSPLHF. Written as DNA, the CDR3 is TGTGCCAGCAGCCCCATTAGGATAAATTCACCCCTCCACTTT.

This clonotype was recorded many times. The chain recombines TRBV2 with TRBJ2-1; unclear D gene. The germline V and J ends were trimmed by 7 bases and 4 bases, with 8 bases remaining between them. Germline assignment: CDR1 SNHLY and CDR2 FYNNEI. The length of the CDR3 is 12 residues. The CDR3 reads CASIDSYNEQFF. CDR3 DNA: TGTGCCAGCATTGACTCGTACAATGAGCAGTTCTTC.

Here the CDR3 DNA reads TGTGCCAGCAGCTCCTACCGGGACGGCCCCCACAGGGGGCCAACAGAGACCCAGTACTTC. Amino acid sequence: CASSSYRDGPHRGPTETQYF. V gene TRBV11-2 combines with J gene TRBJ2-5; the match to TRBD1 covers 9 bases. J lost 4 bases, V lost 4 bases, and 22 bases had no gene match. This CDR3 is 20 amino acids long. Germline CDR1 and CDR2: SGHAT and FQNNGV.

The sample holds many counts of this clonotype. The genes are TRBV7-9 and TRBJ2-7; no definite D call. V was cut by 5 bases and J by 2 bases, with 7 bases left in between. Per the germline V gene, CDR1 is SEHNR and CDR2 is FQNEAQ (reference sequence). This CDR3 region has 12 residues. This chain's CDR3 is CASSTGAYEQYF. CDR3 nucleotide sequence: TGTGCCAGCAGCACTGGGGCCTACGAGCAGTACTTC.

Ten or more counts support this clonotype. The chain joins TRBV27 to TRBJ2-7; TRBD2 is a possible D gene (6 bases). V was cut by 2 bases and J by 6 bases, with 17 bases left in between. Per the germline V gene, CDR1 is MNHEY and CDR2 is SMNVEV (reference sequence). The CDR3 loop spans 15 amino acids. Here the CDR3 DNA reads TGTGCCAGCAGTTTAAACGCGGCCACCGGGAGCGAGCAGTACTTC. The encoded protein is CASSLNAATGSEQYF.

This clonotype was counted many times. The chain carries TRBV3-1 and TRBJ2-5; 8 nucleotides match TRBD2. CDR3 size: 13 residues. Germline CDR1 reads LGHDT; CDR2 reads YNNKEL (reference sequence). Trimming removed 2 bases from V and 4 bases from J; junction bases left unmatched: 0. The CDR3 DNA reads as TGTGCCAGCAGCCAACGGGAGGGAGAGACCCAGTACTTC. Amino acids: CASSQREGETQYF.

This clonotype showed up many times. The chain links TRBV27 to TRBJ2-1, with 11 bases fitting TRBD2. J gave up 9 bases and V 6 bases, and 10 bases lay outside the gene matches. CDR3 length: 15 amino acids. Germline-derived CDR1 and CDR2 are MNHEY and SMNVEV (reference sequence). As DNA, the CDR3 is TGTGCCAGCAGCCCAGGACTAGCGGGTCCGGGTGAGCAGTTCTTC. This codes for CASSPGLAGPGEQFF.

This clonotype was seen ten or more times. V is TRBV3-1 and J is TRBJ2-7; D gene ambiguous. The CDR3 runs to 13 residues. Trimming removed 0 bases at V and 6 bases at J, with 9 bases between. Per germline, CDR1 LGHDT and CDR2 YNNKEL (reference sequence). The CDR3 sequence: CASSQDHRSEQYF. Written as DNA, the CDR3 is TGTGCCAGCAGCCAAGATCATAGGAGCGAGCAGTACTTC.

This clonotype was recorded a few times. This sequence joins TRBV20-1 and TRBJ2-1; 10 bases line up with TRBD2. The CDR3 loop spans 17 amino acids. The junction had 14 bases not matched to a gene; V was cut back by 8 bases and J by 1 base. Germline-derived CDR1 and CDR2 are DFQATT and SNEGSKA (reference sequence). CDR3 in DNA: TGCAGTTCCAGTCCCCCTAGCGGGAGTTGGTCCTACAATGAGCAGTTCTTC. Protein sequence: CSSSPPSGSWSYNEQFF.